This TCR beta chain stems from a study of tumor-infiltrating lymphocytes in glioblastoma multiforme. Three nested ARM-PCR rounds with V-beta and C-beta primers built TCRB libraries. TCRdb fed the multiplex PCR reads into MiXCR, producing one record per CDR3 protein. The table records around 30,000 distinct CDR3 sequences, 50% to 75% of them present only once. About this clonotype itself: A much larger clone differs by one base, so this may be a read error. The missing conserved phenylalanine or tryptophan at the end of this CDR3 makes a read error likely.

Germline CDR1 reads KGHSH; CDR2 reads LQKENI. The CDR3 has 18 amino acids. Unmatched junction bases numbered 10, after V lost 5 bases and J lost 1 base. This receptor was obtained from a male donor with glioblastoma. The chain recombines TRBV18 with TRBJ2-1; TRBD2 agrees at 11 bases. The sequencing sample was made of brain tumor tissue. Written as DNA, the CDR3 is TGTGCCAGCTCAAAATCGCTGACTAGCGGGACTTCCTACAATGAGCAGTTCTCC. This sequence encodes CASSKSLTSGTSYNEQFS.